The sequence of this TCR beta chain was determined in a study of shared clonotypes between healthy human individuals. CDR1 and CDR2 from the germline V gene are SGHNT and YENEEA. Trimming cost V 5 bases and J 4 bases, with 11 bases left between them. The CDR3 has 14 amino acids. Study-wide points: Generation probabilities were higher for clonotypes shared across all four sorted-subset donors than for unshared ones. Roughly 5% of naive CD4 clonotypes were common to a few donors. A generally larger estimated richness was seen in naive subsets than in memory subsets.

Each subset's genomic DNA was shared equally among a number of immunoSEQ plates. Clones were read by immunoSEQ multiplex PCR, and TCRdb kept only the in-frame ones, dropping some. The profile shows approximately 2.4 million clones, under 97% of them singletons. Remarks on this clone: Its target is unknown.

Sequencing was carried out using naive CD4+ T cells sorted from blood. Subset in this sample: CD45RA+ positively selected. The chain links TRBV11-3 to TRBJ2-2; perhaps D is TRBD1 or TRBD2 (5 bases each). This clonotype originated in a man younger than 35 in good health. The CDR3 DNA reads as TGTGCCAGCAGCCCTTATGGGACCACCGGGGAGCTGTTTTTT. Amino acids: CASSPYGTTGELFF.